Presented here are 28 T cell receptor beta chains from one specimen sequenced in a study of T cells expressing NK-cell markers. Each CDR3 protein gets one entry in TCRdb, which reprocessed the 5' RACE reads and gives no DNA. The sample data list hundreds of thousands of distinct CDR3 sequences. The sequencing input was blood T cells: a sorted CD56 or NKG2C T cell subset, CD4+ or CD8+ T cells, or bulk PBMC T cells (not recorded which). All receptors come from a man between 18 and 69 years old in good health.

The genes are TRBV7-2 and TRBJ2-3; absent DNA, TCRdb's TRBD2 call cannot be checked. Germline V gene lookup returns CDR1 SGHTA and CDR2 FQGNSA. The CDR3 length is 14 residues. CDR3 loop: CASSLGSGGATQYF.

The chain uses TRBV11-3 and TRBJ1-3. In germline, CDR1 is SGHNT, CDR2 YENEEA. This CDR3 contains 15 residues. The CDR3 is CASSQGINSGNTIYF. The full variable domain, completed using reference TRBV11-3 and TRBJ1-3, is EAGVVQSPRYKIIEKKQPVAFWCNPISGHNTLYWYLQNLGQGPELLIRYENEEAVDDSQLPKDRFSAERLKGVDSTLKIQPAELGDSAVYLCASSQGINSGNTIYFGEGSWLTVV.

The V gene is TRBV2, the J gene TRBJ2-1; TCRdb gives TRBD1 as the D gene, but with no DNA this cannot be confirmed. The V gene's germline CDR1 is SNHLY and CDR2 FYNNEI. The CDR3 runs to 11 residues. The chain's CDR3 is CASDSYNEQFF.

V gene TRBV7-2 combines with J gene TRBJ2-5; TCRdb proposes TRBD2, but this gene call is untestable without DNA. The CDR3 runs to 15 residues. The germline V gene encodes CDR1 SGHTA and CDR2 FQGNSA. The CDR3 is CASSLGGGGAKTQYF.

V usage is TRBV6-1 and J usage is TRBJ1-1; the TCRdb D gene call, TRBD1, has no DNA to confirm it. The CDR3 totals 13 residues. CDR1 and CDR2 from the germline V gene are MNHNS and SASEGT. The CDR3 region is CASPKTGGTEAFF.

The J gene is TRBJ1-1, the V gene TRBV9. The CDR3 is made up of 14 amino acids. Germline V lookup: CDR1 SGDLS, CDR2 YYNGEE. The CDR3 sequence: CASSDNTANTEAFF.

This rearrangement joins TRBV1 to TRBJ2-3; TCRdb proposes TRBD2, but this gene call is untestable without DNA. TRBV1 is an annotated pseudogene. This CDR3 spans 19 amino acids. The CDR3 sequence: CTSSQLLAGDGRCADTQYF.

The chain is built from TRBV20-1 and TRBJ1-4; TCRdb reports TRBD1, a call that lacks DNA to check it against. CDR1 and CDR2 from the germline V gene are DFQATT and SNEGSKA (reference sequence). The CDR3 runs 12 residues. CDR3 sequence reads: CSHRAGNEKLFF.

The V gene is TRBV5-6, the J gene TRBJ2-2; TCRdb's D gene call, TRBD1, goes unchecked for lack of DNA. The CDR3 length is 16 residues. CDR1 and CDR2 from the germline V gene are SGHDT and YYEEEE. CDR3 amino acids: CASSPPMGVYTGELFF.

The chain recombines TRBV7-2 with TRBJ2-1. This CDR3 has 14 amino acids. Germline assignment: CDR1 SGHTA and CDR2 FQGNSA. This CDR3 is CASSLFGEIREQFF.

This rearrangement joins TRBV10-3 to TRBJ1-2. This CDR3 spans 15 amino acids. Germline V gives CDR1 ENHRY, CDR2 SYGVKD. This CDR3 is CAISESHASAYGYTF.

The V gene is TRBV6-1, the J gene TRBJ2-4; TCRdb selects TRBD1, and the lack of DNA leaves this call unchecked. CDR1 MNHNS and CDR2 SASEGT come from the germline V gene. The CDR3 has 16 amino acids. CDR3 loop: CASTTTGELAKNIQYF.

V gene TRBV3-1 combines with J gene TRBJ2-6; TCRdb proposes TRBD1, but this gene call is untestable without DNA. CDR3 length: 17 residues. Germline V gives CDR1 LGHDT, CDR2 YNNKEL (reference sequence). The CDR3 loop reads CASSHPGGGSGANVLTF.

V usage is TRBV19 and J usage is TRBJ1-5. The germline CDR1 and CDR2 sequences are LNHDA and SQIVND (reference sequence). There are 14 residues in the CDR3. CDR3: CASSIKSGDQPQHF.

The CDR3 loop reads CATSRTPSGEQFF. This rearrangement joins TRBV15 to TRBJ2-1; the TRBD2 assignment by TCRdb is unverifiable without DNA. Germline CDR1 LNHNV, CDR2 YYDKDF (reference sequence). The CDR3 runs to 13 residues.

V and J are TRBV5-4 and TRBJ2-7. This CDR3 is built from 14 residues. Germline V lookup: CDR1 SGHNT, CDR2 YYREEE (reference sequence). CDR3 amino acids: CASSDPRGSYEQYF.

The CDR3 loop reads CASSARQFLNTEAFF. The V gene is TRBV6-1, the J gene TRBJ1-1. This CDR3 region has 15 residues. The germline V gene encodes CDR1 MNHNS and CDR2 SASEGT.

J is TRBJ1-2 and V is TRBV18. CDR3 length: 14 residues. In germline, CDR1 is KGHSH, CDR2 LQKENI. The CDR3 region is CASSPLDKTDGYTF.

This chain links TRBV7-3 with TRBJ2-3. This CDR3 is 17 amino acids long. In germline, CDR1 is SGHTA, CDR2 FQGTGA. CDR3 residues: CASSPTTFWPNTDTQYF.

The chain couples TRBV28 to TRBJ2-5; lacking DNA, the TRBD2 call made by TCRdb goes unchecked. Looked up from germline, CDR1 is MDHEN and CDR2 is SYDVKM. This CDR3 contains 15 residues. The CDR3: CASSLLRGGLETQYF. The whole variable domain, filled in from reference TRBV28 and TRBJ2-5, reads DVKVTQSSRYLVKRTGEKVFLECVQDMDHENMFWYRQDPGLGLRLIYFSYDVKMKEKGDIPEGYSVSREKKERFSLILESASTNQTSMYLCASSLLRGGLETQYFGPGTRLLVL.

The V call is TRBV15, the J call TRBJ2-4; absent DNA, TCRdb's TRBD1 call cannot be checked. Germline V lookup: CDR1 LNHNV, CDR2 YYDKDF (reference sequence). The CDR3 is made up of 16 amino acids. CDR3 sequence reads: CATSDRGKGAKNIQYF.

The chain couples TRBV7-2 to TRBJ2-3; TCRdb indicates TRBD1, and absent DNA this call remains unverified. The CDR3 sequence is 16 residues long. Germline CDR1 reads SGHTA; CDR2 reads FQGNSA. The CDR3 loop reads CASNNQKGQSTDTQYF.

CDR3 amino acids: CASSFYGTPTQETQYF. This chain uses TRBV7-2 with TRBJ2-5; TCRdb outputs TRBD2, but without DNA this stays unchecked. The germline CDR1 and CDR2 sequences are SGHTA and FQGNSA. This CDR3 is built from 16 residues.

V gene TRBV29-1 combines with J gene TRBJ2-2; TCRdb outputs TRBD1, but without DNA this stays unchecked. The CDR3 extends over 16 amino acids. The germline gives CDR1 SQVTM, CDR2 ANQGSEA. CDR3 loop: CSVAPNWQGRAGELFF.

This sequence joins TRBV4-2 and TRBJ1-2. CDR1 and CDR2 from the germline V gene are LGHNA and YNFKEQ. The CDR3 has 16 amino acids. The CDR3 loop reads CASSQGAWTGFDGYTF.

The chain combines TRBV4-1 with TRBJ2-7; TCRdb lists TRBD1, though no DNA is available to test this call. CDR1 is MGHRA, CDR2 YSYEKL, per germline. This CDR3 spans 15 amino acids. The CDR3 protein is CASSQGQGLVYEQYF.

The chain uses TRBV12-3 or TRBV12-4 and TRBJ1-1; TCRdb gives TRBD1 as the D gene, but with no DNA this cannot be confirmed. The CDR3 consists of 16 residues. The CDR3 here is CASSLAYAYGGTEAFF.

The chain is built from TRBV5-5 and TRBJ2-2. This CDR3 is built from 17 residues. The germline V gene encodes CDR1 SGHKS and CDR2 YYEKEE (reference sequence). CDR3 residues: CASSSGNKGRSTGELFF.